This T cell receptor beta chain stems from a study of CD8 T cells in ankylosing spondylitis. Study-wide findings and caveats: Previous work reported some of these motif variants in the synovial fluid and blood of reactive arthritis. Typical of ankylosing spondylitis blood, it appeared, was a TCR beta motif of about eight highly homologous variants.

Quantitative 5'-RACE with molecular barcodes produced the TCR beta libraries. In TCRdb, the 5' RACE reads were re-called with MiXCR into one record per CDR3 protein. The sample has about 110,000 distinct CDR3 sequences; around 24% are singletons. The CDR3 consists of 14 residues. Trimming at V came to 2 bases and at J to 8 bases, leaving 8 bases not matched to a gene. Concerning this clonotype itself: Its antigen is still unknown.

This chain connects TRBV12-3 or TRBV12-4 to TRBJ1-2; 7 positions agree with TRBD1. This receptor was obtained from a male donor with ankylosing spondylitis. Sequenced: synovial fluid, either unsorted or a sorted T cell fraction (not recorded which). CDR3 coding DNA: TGTGCCAGCAGTTTATCCCGGACAGGAAAAGGCTACACCTTC. Protein sequence: CASSLSRTGKGYTF.